These T cell receptor beta chains were read from a single sample in a study of OX40 agonist ivuxolimab in advanced cancers. The method was immunoSEQ multiplex PCR; TCRdb's version includes in-frame clones alone and lacks a portion of them. The data contain about 84,000 clones, 84% of them singletons. The sample here was CD4+ or CD8+ T cells sorted from blood, taken in a trial of the OX40 agonist ivuxolimab. The receptor set was obtained from an adult with an advanced solid tumor such as melanoma, head and neck, liver or kidney cancer. Both conserved end residues are part of each CDR3. Fields, in order: V gene, clone size, D gene, J gene, CDR3 protein, CDR3 DNA. The D gene is left open where the match is weak. Size tells how often a clone was seen (once, few, many) or the class of an expanded clone, and some rows leave it out.

TRBV9	-	-	TRBJ2-6	CASWRAGANVLTF	TGTGCCAGCTGGAGGGCCGGGGCCAACGTCCTGACTTTC
TRBV6-5	once	-	TRBJ2-7	CASSRGQHYEQYF	TGTGCCAGCAGCCGAGGACAGCACTACGAGCAGTACTTC
TRBV11-2	-	-	TRBJ1-4	CASSSPDGKLFF	TGTGCCAGCAGCTCCCCGGATGGAAAACTGTTTTTT
TRBV7-3	once	TRBD1	TRBJ2-1	CASSSDRSYNEQFF	TGTGCCAGCAGCTCGGACAGGTCGTACAATGAGCAGTTCTTC
TRBV5-4	-	-	TRBJ1-2	CASSPGTATFPSYGYTF	TGTGCCAGCAGTCCAGGGACTGCGACTTTCCCATCCTATGGCTACACCTTC
TRBV7-3	-	-	TRBJ2-1	CASGTSRGNEQFF	TGTGCCAGCGGGACTTCTAGAGGGAATGAGCAGTTCTTC
TRBV11-3	-	-	TRBJ2-7	CASSPGTGEQYF	TGTGCCAGCAGTCCCGGAACGGGGGAGCAGTACTTC
TRBV7-2	-	TRBD1	TRBJ1-1	CASSLAGQGLEAFF	TGTGCCAGCAGCTTAGCGGGACAGGGCCTAGAAGCTTTCTTT
TRBV11-2	-	TRBD2	TRBJ2-1	CASSSWTSFLDEQFF	TGTGCCAGCAGCTCGTGGACTAGCTTTTTAGATGAGCAGTTCTTC
TRBV7-9	-	TRBD1	TRBJ2-1	CASSLADRGFYNEQFF	TGTGCCAGCAGCCTAGCAGACAGGGGCTTTTACAATGAGCAGTTCTTC
TRBV6-6	-	-	TRBJ2-3	CASSYLDTQYF	TGTGCCAGCAGTTACCTAGATACGCAGTATTTT
TRBV7-9	-	TRBD1	TRBJ1-2	CASSLQQGSYGYTF	TGTGCCAGCAGCTTACAACAGGGGAGCTATGGCTACACCTTC
TRBV7-9	-	TRBD1	TRBJ2-1	CASTLERGQGGFF	TGTGCCAGCACGCTCGAACGGGGACAGGGAGGGTTCTTC
TRBV30	-	TRBD2	TRBJ2-5	CAWSFLAGGETQYF	TGTGCCTGGAGTTTCCTAGCGGGGGGAGAGACCCAGTACTTC
TRBV5-1	-	TRBD1	TRBJ1-3	CASSTGDGSGNTIYF	TGCGCCAGCAGCACAGGGGACGGGTCTGGAAACACCATATATTTT
TRBV29-1	few	TRBD1	TRBJ1-1	CSAWTGFNTEAFF	TGCAGCGCTTGGACAGGCTTTAACACTGAAGCTTTCTTT
TRBV28	-	-	TRBJ1-2	CASSVNYGYTF	TGTGCCAGCAGTGTAAACTATGGCTACACCTTC
TRBV10-3	-	TRBD1	TRBJ1-2	CATLPVDRGPYGYTF	TGTGCCACACTACCTGTCGACAGGGGGCCTTATGGCTACACCTTC
TRBV5-6	once	-	TRBJ2-3	CASSLTGIGKDTQYF	TGTGCCAGCAGCTTGACAGGGATCGGTAAAGATACGCAGTATTTT
TRBV14	-	-	TRBJ1-1	CASSQVGVSEAFF	TGTGCCAGCAGCCAAGTCGGTGTCTCTGAAGCTTTCTTT
TRBV2	-	-	TRBJ2-2	CASSDYVLRTGELFF	TGTGCCAGCAGTGATTACGTCCTCCGTACCGGGGAGCTGTTTTTT
TRBV19	many	TRBD2	TRBJ2-1	CASSQRGYNEQFF	TGTGCCAGTAGCCAGCGGGGATACAATGAGCAGTTCTTC
TRBV28	-	-	TRBJ1-6	CASSPPRNNSPLHF	TGTGCCAGCAGTCCCCCCAGGAATAATTCACCCCTCCACTTT
TRBV9	-	-	TRBJ2-3	CASSAMGGPQVFDTQYF	TGTGCCAGCAGCGCTATGGGAGGACCCCAAGTTTTCGATACGCAGTATTTT
TRBV11-2	-	-	TRBJ1-1	CASSSTGLGAFF	TGTGCCAGCAGCTCAACGGGCCTTGGGGCTTTCTTT
TRBV5-1	-	-	TRBJ2-1	CASSWGRGIYNEQFF	TGCGCCAGCAGTTGGGGGCGGGGGATCTACAATGAGCAGTTCTTC
TRBV6-1	-	-	TRBJ2-1	CASSSEAKKYNEQFF	TGTGCCAGCTCGAGTGAAGCCAAAAAATACAATGAGCAGTTCTTC
TRBV5-8	-	-	TRBJ2-5	CASSLGATGRETQYF	TGTGCCAGCAGCTTGGGGGCAACAGGGCGCGAGACCCAGTACTTC
TRBV21-1	-	-	TRBJ2-1	CASSSLASSYNEQFF	TGTGCCAGCAGCTCACTAGCGAGCTCCTACAATGAGCAGTTCTTC
TRBV12-2	-	-	TRBJ2-2	CASLSNTGQRNTGELFF	TGTGCAAGTCTCTCTAATACGGGACAGCGGAACACCGGGGAGCTGTTTTTT
TRBV4-1	-	-	TRBJ1-1	CASSQDSEAFF	TGCGCCAGCAGCCAAGACAGTGAAGCTTTCTTT
TRBV28	-	-	TRBJ1-2	CASSFGEGGGNYGYTF	TGTGCCAGCAGTTTTGGCGAGGGCGGTGGTAACTATGGCTACACCTTC
TRBV5-4	-	-	TRBJ2-5	CASSLKTHDETQYF	TGTGCCAGCAGCTTGAAAACACATGACGAGACCCAGTACTTC
TRBV19	-	-	TRBJ1-3	CASREQSSGNTIYF	TGTGCCAGTAGAGAACAGAGCTCTGGAAACACCATATATTTT
TRBV30	few	-	TRBJ2-5	CAWNQGRRETQYF	TGTGCCTGGAATCAGGGGAGACGAGAGACCCAGTACTTC
TRBV10-2	-	-	TRBJ2-5	CASSVGGGGETQYF	TGCGCCAGCAGTGTAGGGGGGGGAGGGGAGACCCAGTACTTC
TRBV4-1	-	-	TRBJ1-2	CASSQGLSPALQGGYTF	TGCGCCAGCAGCCAAGGCTTGAGCCCGGCCCTCCAGGGGGGCTACACCTTC
TRBV28	-	TRBD1	TRBJ2-5	CASRGQGYETQYF	TGTGCCAGCAGGGGACAGGGATACGAGACCCAGTACTTC
TRBV19	-	-	TRBJ2-6	CASSAGGGLGVLTF	TGTGCCAGTAGCGCTGGCGGAGGATTGGGAGTCCTGACTTTC
TRBV9	-	TRBD1	TRBJ2-2	CASSFRQGLNTGELFF	TGTGCCAGCAGCTTCAGACAGGGTTTGAACACCGGGGAGCTGTTTTTT
TRBV2	once	-	TRBJ2-7	CASREGTSSYEQYF	TGTGCCAGCAGGGAGGGGACCAGCTCCTACGAGCAGTACTTC
TRBV30	-	-	TRBJ1-1	CAWTGMHTEAFF	TGTGCCTGGACCGGAATGCACACTGAAGCTTTCTTT
TRBV6-6	-	TRBD1	TRBJ2-7	CASRDRGYEQYF	TGTGCCAGCCGGGACAGGGGCTACGAGCAGTACTTC
TRBV19	once	-	TRBJ2-2	CASSGAQAGELFF	TGTGCCAGTAGCGGTGCTCAGGCCGGGGAGCTGTTTTTT
TRBV25-1	-	-	TRBJ1-1	CASSESRPGTEAFF	TGTGCCAGCAGTGAATCGCGCCCCGGGACTGAAGCTTTCTTT
TRBV11-3	-	-	TRBJ1-1	CASSLEGETEAFF	TGTGCCAGCAGCCTGGAGGGCGAGACTGAAGCTTTCTTT
TRBV27	-	TRBD1	TRBJ2-7	CASSSFPGQGASYEQYF	TGTGCCAGCAGTTCCTTCCCCGGACAGGGGGCCTCCTACGAGCAGTACTTC
TRBV7-2	few	-	TRBJ2-3	CASSSNRDTQYF	TGTGCCAGCAGCTCAAATCGAGATACGCAGTATTTT
TRBV25-1	once	-	TRBJ2-3	CASSEPGTDTQYF	TGTGCCAGCAGTGAACCTGGCACAGATACGCAGTATTTT
TRBV28	-	-	TRBJ1-2	CASSQPTWWAGYTF	TGTGCCAGCAGCCAACCTACATGGTGGGCGGGCTACACCTTC
TRBV19	-	-	TRBJ1-4	CASSMDRNEKLFF	TGTGCCAGTAGTATGGACAGAAATGAAAAACTGTTTTTT
TRBV19	-	TRBD1	TRBJ2-2	CASSSSGTGVAGELFF	TGTGCCAGTAGTTCCTCCGGGACAGGGGTGGCCGGGGAGCTGTTTTTT
TRBV10-1	once	TRBD1	TRBJ1-2	CATSRDRVRGYTF	TGCGCCACGTCCCGGGACAGGGTTCGGGGCTACACCTTC
TRBV11-1	-	-	TRBJ1-4	CASSGGSNEKLFF	TGTGCCAGCAGCGGGGGATCTAATGAAAAACTGTTTTTT